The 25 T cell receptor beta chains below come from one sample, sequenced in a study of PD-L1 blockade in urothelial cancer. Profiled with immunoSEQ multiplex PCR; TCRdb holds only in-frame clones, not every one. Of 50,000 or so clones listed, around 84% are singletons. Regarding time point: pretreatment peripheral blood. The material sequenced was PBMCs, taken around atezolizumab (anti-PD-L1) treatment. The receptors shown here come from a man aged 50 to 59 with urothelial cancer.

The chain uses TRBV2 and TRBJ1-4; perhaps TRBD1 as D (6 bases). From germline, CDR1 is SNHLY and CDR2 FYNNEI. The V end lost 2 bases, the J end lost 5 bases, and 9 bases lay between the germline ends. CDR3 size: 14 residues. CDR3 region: CASSESGQNEKLFF. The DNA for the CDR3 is TGTGCCAGCAGTGAATCCGGACAGAATGAAAAACTGTTTTTT.

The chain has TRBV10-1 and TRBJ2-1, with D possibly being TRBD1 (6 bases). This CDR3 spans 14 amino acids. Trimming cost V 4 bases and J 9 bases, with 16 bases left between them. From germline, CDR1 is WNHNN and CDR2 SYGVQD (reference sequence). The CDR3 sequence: CASSGTVTDSEQFF. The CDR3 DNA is TGCGCCAGCAGTGGGACAGTCACCGACAGTGAGCAGTTCTTC.

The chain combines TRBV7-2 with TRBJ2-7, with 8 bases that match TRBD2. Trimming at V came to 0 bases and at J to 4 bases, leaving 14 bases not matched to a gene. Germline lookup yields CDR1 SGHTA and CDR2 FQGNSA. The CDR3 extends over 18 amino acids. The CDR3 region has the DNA TGTGCCAGCAGCTTAGCTGATCCGGGACTAGAATTTTGGTACGAGCAGTACTTC. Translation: CASSLADPGLEFWYEQYF.

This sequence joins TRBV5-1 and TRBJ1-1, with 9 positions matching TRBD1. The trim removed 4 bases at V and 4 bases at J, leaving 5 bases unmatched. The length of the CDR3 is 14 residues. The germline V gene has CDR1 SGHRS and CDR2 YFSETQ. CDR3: CASSVGQGTTEAFF. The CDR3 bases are TGCGCCAGCAGCGTTGGACAGGGGACCACTGAAGCTTTCTTT.

The CDR3, as DNA: TGCGCCAGCAGCTTGGGGACAGGGGCCGAGCAGTACTTC. Protein sequence: CASSLGTGAEQYF. This chain links TRBV5-1 with TRBJ2-7, with TRBD1 matching over 9 bases. V was pared by 0 bases and J by 6 bases, with 1 base of the junction left unmatched. Per the germline V gene, CDR1 is SGHRS and CDR2 is YFSETQ. This CDR3 has 13 residues.

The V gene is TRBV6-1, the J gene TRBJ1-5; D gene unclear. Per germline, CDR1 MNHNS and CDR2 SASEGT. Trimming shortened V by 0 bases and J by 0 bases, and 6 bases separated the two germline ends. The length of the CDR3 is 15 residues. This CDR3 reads CASSEAPSSNQPQHF. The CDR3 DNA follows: TGTGCCAGCAGTGAAGCGCCGAGTAGCAATCAGCCCCAGCATTTT.

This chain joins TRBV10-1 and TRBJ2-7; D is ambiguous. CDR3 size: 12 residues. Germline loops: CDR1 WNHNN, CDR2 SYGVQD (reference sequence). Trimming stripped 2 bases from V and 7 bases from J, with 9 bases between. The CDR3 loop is CASSEGRLEQYF. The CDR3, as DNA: TGCGCCAGCAGTGAGGGCCGCCTGGAGCAGTACTTC.

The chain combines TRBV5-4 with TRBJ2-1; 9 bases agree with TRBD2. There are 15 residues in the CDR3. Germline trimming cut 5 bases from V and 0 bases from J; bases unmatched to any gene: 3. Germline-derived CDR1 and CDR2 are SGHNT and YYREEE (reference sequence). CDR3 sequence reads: CASSPAGGSYNEQFF. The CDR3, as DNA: TGTGCCAGCAGTCCAGCGGGGGGCTCCTACAATGAGCAGTTCTTC. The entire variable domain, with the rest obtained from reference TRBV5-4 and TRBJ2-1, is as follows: ETGVTQSPTHLIKTRGQQVTLRCSSQSGHNTVSWYQQALGQGPQFIFQYYREEENGRGNFPPRFSGLQFPNYSSELNVNALELDDSALYLCASSPAGGSYNEQFFGPGTRLTVL.

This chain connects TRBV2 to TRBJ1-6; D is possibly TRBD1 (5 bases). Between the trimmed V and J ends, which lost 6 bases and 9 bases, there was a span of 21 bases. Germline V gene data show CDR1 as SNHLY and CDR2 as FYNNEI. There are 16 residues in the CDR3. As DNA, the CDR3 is TGTGCCAGCAGCCTGCAGGGCCCTGGCCGATCTTCACCCCTCCACTTT. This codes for CASSLQGPGRSSPLHF. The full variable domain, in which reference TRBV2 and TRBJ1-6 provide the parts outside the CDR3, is EPEVTQTPSHQVTQMGQEVILRCVPISNHLYFYWYRQILGQKVEFLVSFYNNEISEKSEIFDDQFSVERPDGSNFTLKIRSTKLEDSAMYFCASSLQGPGRSSPLHFGNGTRLTVT.

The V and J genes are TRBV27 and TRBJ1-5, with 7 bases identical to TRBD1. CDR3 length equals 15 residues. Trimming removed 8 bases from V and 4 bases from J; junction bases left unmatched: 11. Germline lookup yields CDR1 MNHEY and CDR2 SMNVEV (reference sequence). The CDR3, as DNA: TGTGCCAGCCGAATTGCAGGGGGTCGGAATCAGCCCCAGCATTTT. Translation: CASRIAGGRNQPQHF.

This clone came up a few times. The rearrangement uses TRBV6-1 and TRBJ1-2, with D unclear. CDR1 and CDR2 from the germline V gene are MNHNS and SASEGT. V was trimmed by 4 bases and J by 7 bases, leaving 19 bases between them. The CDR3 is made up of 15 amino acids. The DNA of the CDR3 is TGTGCCAGCAGTGGGTCCCTAACAGCCAAACTTGGCTACACCTTC. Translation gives CASSGSLTAKLGYTF.

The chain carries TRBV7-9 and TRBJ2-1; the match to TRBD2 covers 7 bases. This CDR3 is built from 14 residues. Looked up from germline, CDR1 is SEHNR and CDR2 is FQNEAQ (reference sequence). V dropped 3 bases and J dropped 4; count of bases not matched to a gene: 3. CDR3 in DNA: TGTGCCAGCAGCTTGGGACTAACTTACAATGAGCAGTTCTTC. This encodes CASSLGLTYNEQFF.

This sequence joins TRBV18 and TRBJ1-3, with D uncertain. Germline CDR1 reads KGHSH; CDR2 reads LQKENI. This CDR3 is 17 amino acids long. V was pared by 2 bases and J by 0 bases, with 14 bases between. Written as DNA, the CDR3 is TGTGCCAGCTCACCAAGGAGTGACCGAAGCTCTGGAAACACCATATATTTT. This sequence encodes CASSPRSDRSSGNTIYF. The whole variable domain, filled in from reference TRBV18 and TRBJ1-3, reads NAGVMQNPRHLVRRRGQEARLRCSPMKGHSHVYWYRQLPEEGLKFMVYLQKENIIDESGMPKERFSAEFPKEGPSILRIQQVVRGDSAAYFCASSPRSDRSSGNTIYFGEGSWLTVV.

CDR3 sequence (DNA): TGTGCCAGCAGCCACTACACCGGGGAGCTGTTTTTT. Protein product: CASSHYTGELFF. V and J are TRBV7-2 and TRBJ2-2; D gene unclear. V was clipped by 5 bases and J by 3 bases, with 4 bases between them. The CDR3 covers 12 residues. Germline values: CDR1 SGHTA, CDR2 FQGNSA.

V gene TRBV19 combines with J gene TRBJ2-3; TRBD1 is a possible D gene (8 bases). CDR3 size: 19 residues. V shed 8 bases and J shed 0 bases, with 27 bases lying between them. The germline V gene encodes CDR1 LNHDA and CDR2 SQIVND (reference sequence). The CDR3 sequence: CASSDRGPLGTTSTDTQYF. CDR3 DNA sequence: TGTGCCAGTTCCGACAGGGGCCCCCTCGGGACTACTAGCACAGATACGCAGTATTTT.

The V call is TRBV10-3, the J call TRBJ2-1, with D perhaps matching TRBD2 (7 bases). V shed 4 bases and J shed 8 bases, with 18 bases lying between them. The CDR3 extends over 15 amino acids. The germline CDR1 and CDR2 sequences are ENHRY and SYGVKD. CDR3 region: CAISVRRGAMDEQFF. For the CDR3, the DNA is TGTGCCATCAGTGTTCGCCGGGGGGCCATGGATGAGCAGTTCTTC.

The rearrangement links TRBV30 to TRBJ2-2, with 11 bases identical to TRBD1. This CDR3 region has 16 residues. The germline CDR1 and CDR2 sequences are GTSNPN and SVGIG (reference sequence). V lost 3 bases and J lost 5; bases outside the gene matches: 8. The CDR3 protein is CAWSRPDRGPTGELFF. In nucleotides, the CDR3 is TGTGCCTGGAGCCGGCCGGACAGGGGGCCTACCGGGGAGCTGTTTTTT.

DNA of the CDR3: TGTGCCAGCAGCTTCGGGGGGCGGGCCTCCTACGAGCAGTACTTC. Protein: CASSFGGRASYEQYF. The chain is built from TRBV28 and TRBJ2-7, with D possibly being TRBD2 (7 bases). With 6 bases removed from V and 0 bases from J, the gap between germline ends came to 15 bases. Germline CDR1 MDHEN, CDR2 SYDVKM. The CDR3 consists of 15 residues. Using reference TRBV28 and TRBJ2-7 for the parts outside the CDR3, the full variable domain is DVKVTQSSRYLVKRTGEKVFLECVQDMDHENMFWYRQDPGLGLRLIYFSYDVKMKEKGDIPEGYSVSREKKERFSLILESASTNQTSMYLCASSFGGRASYEQYFGPGTRLTVT.

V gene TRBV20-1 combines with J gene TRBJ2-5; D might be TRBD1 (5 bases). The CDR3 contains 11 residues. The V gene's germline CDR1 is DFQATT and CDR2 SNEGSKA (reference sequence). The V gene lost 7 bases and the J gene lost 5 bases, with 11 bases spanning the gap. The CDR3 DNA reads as TGCAGTGGGACATCTCTGGAGACCCAGTACTTC. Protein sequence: CSGTSLETQYF.

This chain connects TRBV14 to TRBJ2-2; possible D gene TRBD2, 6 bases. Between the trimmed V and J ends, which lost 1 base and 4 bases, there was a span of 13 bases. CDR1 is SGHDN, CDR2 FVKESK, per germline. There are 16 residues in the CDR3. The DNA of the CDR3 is TGTGCCAGCAGCCAAGTTGCGGGAAGGGGCACCGGGGAGCTGTTTTTT. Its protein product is CASSQVAGRGTGELFF.

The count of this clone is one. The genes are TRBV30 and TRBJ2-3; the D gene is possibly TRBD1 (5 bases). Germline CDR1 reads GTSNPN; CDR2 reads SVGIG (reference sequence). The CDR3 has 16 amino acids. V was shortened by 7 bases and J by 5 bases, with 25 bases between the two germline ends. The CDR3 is CASARTQIYPKDTQYF. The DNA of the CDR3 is TGTGCCTCGGCGAGGACACAGATTTACCCCAAAGATACGCAGTATTTT.

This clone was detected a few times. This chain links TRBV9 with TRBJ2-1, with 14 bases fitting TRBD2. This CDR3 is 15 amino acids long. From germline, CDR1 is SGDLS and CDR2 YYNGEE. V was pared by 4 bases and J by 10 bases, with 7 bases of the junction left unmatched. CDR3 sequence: CASSPRLAGGGEQFF. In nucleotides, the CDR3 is TGTGCCAGCAGCCCTCGACTAGCGGGAGGGGGGGAGCAGTTCTTC.

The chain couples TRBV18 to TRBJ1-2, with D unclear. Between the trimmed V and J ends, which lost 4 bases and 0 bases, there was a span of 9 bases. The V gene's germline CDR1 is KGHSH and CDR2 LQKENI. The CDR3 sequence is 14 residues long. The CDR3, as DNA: TGTGCCAGCTCACGGACTGATTCTAACTATGGCTACACCTTC. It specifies CASSRTDSNYGYTF.

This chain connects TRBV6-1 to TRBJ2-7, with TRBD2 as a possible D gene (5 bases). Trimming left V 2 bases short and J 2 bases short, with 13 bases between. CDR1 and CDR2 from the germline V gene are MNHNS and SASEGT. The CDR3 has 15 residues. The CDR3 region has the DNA TGTGCCAGCAGTGAATCGGTGGGAGCCCCCTACGAGCAGTACTTC. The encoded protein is CASSESVGAPYEQYF.

The chain's CDR3 is CASSKGHREQYF. In nucleotides, the CDR3 is TGTGCCAGCAGTAAGGGACACCGCGAGCAGTACTTC. V and J are TRBV6-5 and TRBJ2-7, with D maybe TRBD1 (6 bases). Trimming shortened V by 5 bases and J by 6 bases, and 11 bases separated the two germline ends. The CDR3 consists of 12 residues. Germline V gives CDR1 MNHEY, CDR2 SVGAGI.